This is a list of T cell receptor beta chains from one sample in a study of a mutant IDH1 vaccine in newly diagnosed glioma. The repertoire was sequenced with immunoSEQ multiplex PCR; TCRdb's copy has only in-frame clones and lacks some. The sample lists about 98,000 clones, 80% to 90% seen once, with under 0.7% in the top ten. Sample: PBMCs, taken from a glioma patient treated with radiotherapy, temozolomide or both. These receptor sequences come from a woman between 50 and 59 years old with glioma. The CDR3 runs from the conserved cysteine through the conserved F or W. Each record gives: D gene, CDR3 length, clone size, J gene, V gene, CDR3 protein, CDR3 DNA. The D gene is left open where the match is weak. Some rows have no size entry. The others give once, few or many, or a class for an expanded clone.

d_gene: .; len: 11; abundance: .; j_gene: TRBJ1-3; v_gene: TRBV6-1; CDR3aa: CASLGGNTIYF; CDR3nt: TGTGCCAGCTTGGGAGGGAACACCATATATTTT
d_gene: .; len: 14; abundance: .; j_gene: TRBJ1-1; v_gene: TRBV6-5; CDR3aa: CASSRDRLNTEAFF; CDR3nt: TGTGCCAGCAGTAGAGACAGACTGAACACTGAAGCTTTCTTT
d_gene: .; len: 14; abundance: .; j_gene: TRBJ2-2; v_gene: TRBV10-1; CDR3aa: CASSGTAYTGELFF; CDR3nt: TGCGCCAGCAGTGGTACAGCTTACACCGGGGAGCTGTTTTTT
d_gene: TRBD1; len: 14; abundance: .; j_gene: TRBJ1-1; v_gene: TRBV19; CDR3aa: CASISDRANTEAFF; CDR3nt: TGTGCCAGTATCTCAGACAGGGCGAACACTGAAGCTTTCTTT
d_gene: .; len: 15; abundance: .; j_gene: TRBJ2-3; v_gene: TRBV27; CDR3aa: CANIGTPRSTDTQYF; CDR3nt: TGTGCCAATATCGGGACGCCGAGGAGCACAGATACGCAGTATTTT
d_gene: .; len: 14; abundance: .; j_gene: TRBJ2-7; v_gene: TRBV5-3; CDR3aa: CARSLRSRLYEQYF; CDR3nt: TGTGCCAGAAGCTTAAGATCTCGGCTCTACGAGCAGTACTTC
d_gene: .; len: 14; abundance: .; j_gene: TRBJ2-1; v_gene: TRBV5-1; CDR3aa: CASSLVVGNNEQFF; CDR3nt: TGCGCCAGCAGCTTGGTGGTAGGAAACAATGAGCAGTTCTTC
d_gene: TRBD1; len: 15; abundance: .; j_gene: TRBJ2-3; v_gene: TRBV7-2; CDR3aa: CASSLGTGYTDTQYF; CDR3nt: TGTGCCAGCAGCTTAGGGACAGGCTACACAGATACGCAGTATTTT
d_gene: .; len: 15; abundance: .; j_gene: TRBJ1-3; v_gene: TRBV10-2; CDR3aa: CASSDPQGSGNTIYF; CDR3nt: TGCGCCAGCAGCGACCCCCAGGGGAGTGGAAACACCATATATTTT
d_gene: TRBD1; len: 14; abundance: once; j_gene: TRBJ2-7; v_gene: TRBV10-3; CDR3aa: CAIRAGTGYYEQYF; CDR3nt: TGTGCCATCAGGGCCGGGACAGGATACTACGAGCAGTACTTC
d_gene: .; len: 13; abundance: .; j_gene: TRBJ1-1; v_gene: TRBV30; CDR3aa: CAWSVVERGAAPF; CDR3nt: TGTGCCTGGAGTGTAGTGGAGAGGGGGGCCGCCCCATTT
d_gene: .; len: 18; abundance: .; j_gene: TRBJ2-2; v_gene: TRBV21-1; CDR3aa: CASSPRGGAGWNTGGLFF; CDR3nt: TGTGCCAGCAGTCCGAGAGGGGGTGCCGGTTGGAACACCGGGGGGCTGTTTTTT
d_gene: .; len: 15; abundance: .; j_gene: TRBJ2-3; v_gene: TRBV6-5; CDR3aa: CASRAGRGFTDTQYF; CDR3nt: TGTGCCAGCAGGGCCGGACGCGGTTTCACAGATACGCAGTATTTT
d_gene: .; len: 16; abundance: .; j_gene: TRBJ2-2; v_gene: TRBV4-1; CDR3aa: CASSPHGPSLTGELFF; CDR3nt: TGCGCCAGCAGCCCACACGGACCGAGCCTCACCGGGGAGCTGTTTTTT
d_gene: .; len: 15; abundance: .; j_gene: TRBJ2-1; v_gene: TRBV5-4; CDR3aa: CASRLDYSSYNEQFF; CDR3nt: TGTGCCAGCAGGCTCGACTATAGCTCCTACAATGAGCAGTTCTTC
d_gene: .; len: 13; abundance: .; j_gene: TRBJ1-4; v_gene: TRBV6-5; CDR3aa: CASRGRINEKLFF; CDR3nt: TGTGCCAGCAGGGGCAGGATTAATGAAAAACTGTTTTTT
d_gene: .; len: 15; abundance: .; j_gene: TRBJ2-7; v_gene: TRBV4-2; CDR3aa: CASSQESRGNREQYF; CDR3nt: TGTGCCAGCAGCCAAGAGAGTCGAGGGAACCGCGAGCAGTACTTC